This TCR beta chain was captured by sequencing in a study of control samples from healthy donors and cancer patients. The repertoire was sequenced with immunoSEQ multiplex PCR; TCRdb's copy has only in-frame clones and lacks some. The profile shows fewer than 200,000 clones, roughly 89% of them singletons. Per the germline V gene, CDR1 is KGHSH and CDR2 is LQKENI. The CDR3 runs to 17 residues. Trimming at V came to 0 bases and at J to 2 bases, leaving 7 bases not matched to a gene. This receptor was obtained from a woman in her fifties or sixties in good health. Specimen: blood. The genes are TRBV18 and TRBJ1-3; TRBD1 matches 7 bases. Written as DNA, the CDR3 is TGTGCCAGCTCACCACCGACAGGGCGGAATGCTGGAAACACCATATATTTT. Protein sequence: CASSPPTGRNAGNTIYF.